This T cell receptor (beta chain) came from a study of T cell clonality in common variable immunodeficiency. Study conclusions and caveats: What drives increased CVID clonality needs T cell subpopulation sequencing.

In its sample, this clone was seen many times. What it binds is not known. Read data end 3 residues before the CDR3 end; the end is taken from the germline J gene. Trimming took 3 bases from V and 4 from J, leaving 15 bases between them. Germline V lookup: CDR1 GTSNPN, CDR2 SVGIG (reference sequence). The CDR3 runs to 14 residues. The table came from immunoSEQ multiplex PCR; TCRdb's copy has only in-frame clones and leaves some out. Altogether about 37,000 clones were found in the sample, and no singletons occur. The specimen was peripheral blood mononuclear cells. The clonotype was recovered from a person aged 18 to 75 in good health. V and J are TRBV30 and TRBJ1-1; a possible D gene is TRBD1 (6 bases). The DNA read from the CDR3 is TGTGCCTGGAGGGACAGCCCGGTGGGCACTGAA. It specifies CAWRDSPVGTE. The full CDR3 sequence reads CAWRDSPVGTEAFF.